This T cell receptor beta chain is drawn from a study of blood T cell repertoires in COVID-19. Germline V lookup: CDR1 MGHDK, CDR2 SYGVNS. With 6 bases removed from V and 1 base from J, the gap between germline ends came to 18 bases. The CDR3 length is 16 residues. Grouping used clinical history reported by participants in a survey and questionnaire. Before being deemed recovered, Cohort 3 donors had two negative PCRs, clearance, or symptom resolution. Per the study methods: Amplification of reference gene primers provided the estimated nucleated cell counts. Libraries were prepared by immunoSEQ multiplex PCR; TCRdb keeps only in-frame clonotypes and omits some of them. The DNA was the basis for D and trimming; V, J and clone size are from that table. The sample lists roughly 150,000 clones; approximately 80% were seen once.

The TCR originated in a woman between 50 and 59 years old who had recovered from COVID-19. The sample taken for sequencing was PBMCs or T cells enriched from blood (not recorded which). The V and J genes are TRBV25-1 and TRBJ1-2; the D is unclear. CDR3 loop: CASSGSLGESNYGYTF. In nucleotides, the CDR3 is TGTGCCAGCAGCGGCTCTCTCGGGGAAAGTAACTATGGCTACACCTTC.